This T cell receptor (beta chain) was recovered during a study of T cells in Graves' hyperthyroidism and ophthalmopathy. TCR beta CDR3 region amplification was performed from RNA transcripts. Initially, a first-round RT-PCR of the TCR CDR3 employed the HTBI primer set. TCRdb re-called the multiplex PCR reads with MiXCR, one entry per CDR3 protein. The sample shows 450,000 to 650,000 distinct CDR3 sequences, roughly 20% of them seen only once. This clonotype turned up a few times. It may be a read error: a sequence one base away is much more abundant. This receptor was identified in a man aged 18 to 30 with Graves' hyperthyroidism. Sequencing used blood.

CDR3 nucleotide sequence: TGCAGCGTTGAACCTATGACAGGGGCAAACACTGAAGCTTGCTTT. Its protein product is CSVEPMTGANTEACF. V gene TRBV29-1 combines with J gene TRBJ1-1; 8 bases match TRBD1. Germline CDR1 reads SQVTM; CDR2 reads ANQGSEA. CDR3 length equals 15 residues.